The clone carrying this T cell receptor (beta chain) came up once. Germline V gives CDR1 MNHNS, CDR2 SASEGT. V was trimmed by 0 bases and J by 10 bases, leaving 10 bases between them. CDR3 length equals 13 residues. The data were taken from a study of blood T cell repertoires in COVID-19. The wider study: Researchers got acute and convalescent COVID-19 samples from the United States, Italy and Spain. Sources were T cells, B-cell-depleted T cells, or PBMCs; the material itself was cDNA or gDNA.

In the original workflow: Cell counts per sample came from amplifying reference gene primers. The repertoire was sequenced with immunoSEQ multiplex PCR; TCRdb's copy has only in-frame clones and lacks some. The DNA gave D and trimming, while V, J and clone size come from that table. Here the sample spans approximately 24,000 clones, 80% to 90% being singletons. The sequenced sample was peripheral blood. This clonotype was obtained from a man aged 65 to 79 with acute or convalescent COVID-19. J is TRBJ2-1 and V is TRBV6-1; D is unresolved. CDR3 region: CASSEAQAREQFF. CDR3 nucleotides: TGTGCCAGCAGTGAAGCGCAGGCTCGGGAGCAGTTCTTC.